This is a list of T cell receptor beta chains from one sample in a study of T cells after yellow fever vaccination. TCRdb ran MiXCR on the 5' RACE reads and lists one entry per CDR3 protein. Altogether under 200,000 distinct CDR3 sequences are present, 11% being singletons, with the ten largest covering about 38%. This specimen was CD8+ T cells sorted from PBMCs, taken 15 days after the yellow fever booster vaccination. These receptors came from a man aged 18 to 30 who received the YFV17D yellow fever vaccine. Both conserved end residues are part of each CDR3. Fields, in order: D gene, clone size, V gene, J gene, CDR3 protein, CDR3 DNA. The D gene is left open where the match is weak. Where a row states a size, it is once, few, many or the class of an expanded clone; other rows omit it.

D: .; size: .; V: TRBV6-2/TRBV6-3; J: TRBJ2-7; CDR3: CASRGQGGLWRQQYF; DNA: TGTGCCAGCAGGGGTCAAGGCGGGCTATGGCGCCAGCAGTACTTC
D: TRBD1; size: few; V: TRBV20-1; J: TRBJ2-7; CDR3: CSARRTGGNYEQYF; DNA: TGCAGTGCTAGAAGGACAGGGGGGAACTACGAGCAGTACTTC
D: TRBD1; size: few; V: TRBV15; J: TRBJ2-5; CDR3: CATSSPDRVETQYF; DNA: TGTGCCACCAGCAGCCCGGACAGGGTAGAGACCCAGTACTTC
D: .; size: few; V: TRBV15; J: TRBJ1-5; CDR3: CATSRDAGAKLGQPQHF; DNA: TGTGCCACCAGCAGAGATGCAGGGGCTAAGCTCGGACAGCCCCAGCATTTT
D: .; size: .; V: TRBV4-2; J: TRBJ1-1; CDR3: CASSQEALGFTEAFF; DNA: TGTGCCAGCAGCCAAGAGGCTTTGGGGTTCACTGAAGCTTTCTTT
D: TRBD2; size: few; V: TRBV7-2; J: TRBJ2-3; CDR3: CASSFPLRGRGAVDTQYF; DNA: TGTGCCAGCAGCTTCCCCCTCCGTGGGCGGGGGGCCGTAGATACGCAGTATTTT
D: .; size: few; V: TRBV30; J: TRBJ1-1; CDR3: CAWSVFRRGRNTEAFF; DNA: TGTGCCTGGAGTGTATTCCGTAGGGGACGGAACACTGAAGCTTTCTTT
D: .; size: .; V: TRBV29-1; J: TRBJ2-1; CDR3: CSVEWAPSYNEQFF; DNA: TGCAGCGTTGAGTGGGCCCCGTCCTACAATGAGCAGTTCTTC
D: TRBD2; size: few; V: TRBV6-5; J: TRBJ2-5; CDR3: CASTKSGGLQETQYF; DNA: TGTGCCAGCACCAAAAGCGGGGGCTTACAAGAGACCCAGTACTTC
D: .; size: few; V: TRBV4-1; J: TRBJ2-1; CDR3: CASSPLSPYNEQFF; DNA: TGCGCCAGCAGCCCCCTCTCCCCCTACAATGAGCAGTTCTTC
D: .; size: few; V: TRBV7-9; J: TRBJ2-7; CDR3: CASSFPKDEQYF; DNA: TGTGCCAGCAGCTTCCCCAAGGATGAGCAGTACTTC
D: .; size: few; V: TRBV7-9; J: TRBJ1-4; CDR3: CASSSGTTTNEKLFF; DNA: TGTGCCAGCAGCTCCGGGACTACAACTAATGAAAAACTGTTTTTT
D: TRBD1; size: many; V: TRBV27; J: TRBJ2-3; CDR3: CASSSLDRYTDTQYF; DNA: TGTGCCAGCAGTTCCCTGGACAGGTACACAGATACGCAGTATTTT
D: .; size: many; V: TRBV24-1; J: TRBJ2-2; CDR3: CATSDHTGDTGELFF; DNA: TGTGCCACCAGTGATCATACGGGGGACACCGGGGAGCTGTTTTTT
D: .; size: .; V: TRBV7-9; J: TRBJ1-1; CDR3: CASSLVVGDITEAFF; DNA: TGTGCCAGCAGCTTAGTCGTCGGAGACATCACTGAAGCTTTCTTT
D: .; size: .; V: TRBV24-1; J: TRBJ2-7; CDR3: CATGGVGTDESYEQYF; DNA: TGTGCCACCGGAGGCGTAGGGACGGACGAGTCCTACGAGCAGTACTTC
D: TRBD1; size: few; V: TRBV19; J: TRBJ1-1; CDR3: CASSTWTGGNTEAFF; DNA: TGTGCCAGTAGTACCTGGACAGGGGGCAACACTGAAGCTTTCTTT
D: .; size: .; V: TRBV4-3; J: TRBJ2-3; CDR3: CASSQVGPSTDTQYF; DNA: TGCGCCAGCAGCCAAGTCGGGCCCAGCACAGATACGCAGTATTTT
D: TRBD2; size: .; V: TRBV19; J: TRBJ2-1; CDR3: CASKTSGGSYNEQFF; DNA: TGTGCCAGTAAGACAAGCGGGGGCTCGTACAATGAGCAGTTCTTC
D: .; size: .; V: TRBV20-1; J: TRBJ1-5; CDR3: CSASGGEVAAQHF; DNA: TGCAGTGCTAGTGGGGGCGAGGTTGCAGCCCAGCATTTT
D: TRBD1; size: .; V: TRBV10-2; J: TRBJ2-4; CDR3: CASTRAGTGGMGKNIQYF; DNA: TGCGCCAGCACTCGCGCCGGGACAGGGGGCATGGGGAAAAACATTCAGTACTTC
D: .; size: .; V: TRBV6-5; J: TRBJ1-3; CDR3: CASSYSLPLSSSGPGNTIYF; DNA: TGTGCCAGCAGTTACTCGCTCCCCCTCTCCTCTTCTGGTCCTGGAAACACCATATATTTT
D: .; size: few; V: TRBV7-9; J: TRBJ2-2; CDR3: CASSLEAVGRTGELFF; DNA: TGTGCCAGCAGCTTAGAGGCGGTTGGGCGCACCGGGGAGCTGTTTTTT
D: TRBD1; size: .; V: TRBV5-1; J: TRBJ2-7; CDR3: CASSLEAGGQGEQYF; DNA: TGCGCCAGCAGCTTGGAGGCAGGGGGACAGGGCGAGCAGTACTTC
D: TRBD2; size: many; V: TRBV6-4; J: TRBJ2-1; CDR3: CASSDSTSGANEQFF; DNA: TGTGCCAGCAGTGACTCGACTAGCGGGGCCAATGAGCAGTTCTTC
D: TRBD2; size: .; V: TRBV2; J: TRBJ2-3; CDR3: CASSSGGIDTQYF; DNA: TGTGCCAGCTCTAGCGGGGGGATAGATACGCAGTATTTT
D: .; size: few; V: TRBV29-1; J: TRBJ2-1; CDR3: CSVVQSDNEQFF; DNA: TGCAGCGTTGTCCAATCCGACAATGAGCAGTTCTTC
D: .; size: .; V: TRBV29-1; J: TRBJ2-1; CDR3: CSAPPGAFLDEQFF; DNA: TGCAGCGCCCCCCCGGGGGCATTTTTGGATGAGCAGTTCTTC
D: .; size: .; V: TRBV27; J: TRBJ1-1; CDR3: CASSLSWGASNTEAFF; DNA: TGTGCCAGCAGTTTATCTTGGGGGGCAAGCAACACTGAAGCTTTCTTT
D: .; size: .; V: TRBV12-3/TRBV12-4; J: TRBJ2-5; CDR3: CASSYVGSGETQYF; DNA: TGTGCCAGCAGTTACGTTGGGAGCGGAGAGACCCAGTACTTC
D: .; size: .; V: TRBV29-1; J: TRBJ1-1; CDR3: CSGTRQGSTEAFF; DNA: TGCAGCGGAACAAGGCAGGGGAGCACTGAAGCTTTCTTT
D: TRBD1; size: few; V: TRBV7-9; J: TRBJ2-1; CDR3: CASFWDRASDNEQFF; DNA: TGTGCCAGCTTTTGGGACAGGGCTAGCGACAATGAGCAGTTCTTC
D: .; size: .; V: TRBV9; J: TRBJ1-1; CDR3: CASSVGVGNTEAFF; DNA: TGTGCCAGCAGCGTAGGGGTGGGGAATACTGAAGCTTTCTTT
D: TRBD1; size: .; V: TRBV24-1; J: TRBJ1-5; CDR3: CATSDRQGYQPQHF; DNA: TGTGCCACCAGTGATCGACAGGGGTATCAGCCCCAGCATTTT
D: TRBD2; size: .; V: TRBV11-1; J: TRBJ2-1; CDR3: CASSSAVASGGANEQFF; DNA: TGTGCCAGCAGCTCAGCCGTGGCTAGCGGGGGGGCCAATGAGCAGTTCTTC
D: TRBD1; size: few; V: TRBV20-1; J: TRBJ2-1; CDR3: CSAPRGYEQFF; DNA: TGCAGTGCGCCCAGGGGGTATGAGCAGTTCTTC
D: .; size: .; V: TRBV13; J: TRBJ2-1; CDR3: CASSRRSSYNEQFF; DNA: TGTGCCAGCAGTCGTAGAAGCTCCTACAATGAGCAGTTCTTC
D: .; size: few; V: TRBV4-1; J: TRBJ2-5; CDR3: CASSQWEQETQYF; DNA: TGCGCCAGCAGCCAATGGGAGCAGGAGACCCAGTACTTC
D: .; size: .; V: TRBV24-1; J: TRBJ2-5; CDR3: CATSDPRDTQETQYF; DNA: TGTGCCACCAGTGATCCCCGGGACACCCAAGAGACCCAGTACTTC
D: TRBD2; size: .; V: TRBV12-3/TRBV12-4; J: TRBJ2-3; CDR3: CASSLWTSGGTDTQYF; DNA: TGTGCCAGCAGTTTATGGACTAGCGGGGGCACAGATACGCAGTATTTT
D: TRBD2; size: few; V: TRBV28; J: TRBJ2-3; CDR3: CASSSPSGGRTDTQYF; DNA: TGTGCCAGCAGTTCGCCTAGCGGGGGGAGGACAGATACGCAGTATTTT
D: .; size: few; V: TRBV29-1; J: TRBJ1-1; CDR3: CSVEGPGERDEAFF; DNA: TGCAGCGTTGAGGGGCCGGGGGAGAGGGATGAAGCTTTCTTT